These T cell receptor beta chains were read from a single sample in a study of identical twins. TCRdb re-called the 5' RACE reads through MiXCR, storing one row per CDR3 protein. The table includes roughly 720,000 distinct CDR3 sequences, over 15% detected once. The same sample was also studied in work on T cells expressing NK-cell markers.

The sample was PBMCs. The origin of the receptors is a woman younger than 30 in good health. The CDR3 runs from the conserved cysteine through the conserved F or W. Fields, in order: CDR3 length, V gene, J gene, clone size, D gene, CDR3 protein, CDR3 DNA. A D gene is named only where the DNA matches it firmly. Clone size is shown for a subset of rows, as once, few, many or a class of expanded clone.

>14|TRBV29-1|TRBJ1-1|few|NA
CSVLPQGLNTEAFF
TGCAGCGTTCTCCCCCAGGGACTGAACACTGAAGCTTTCTTT
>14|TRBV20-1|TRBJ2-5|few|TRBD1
CSASRDSYQETQYF
TGCAGTGCTAGCAGGGACAGCTACCAAGAGACCCAGTACTTC
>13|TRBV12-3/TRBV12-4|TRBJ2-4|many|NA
CASSLFGGRDSYF
TGTGCCAGCAGTTTGTTTGGAGGAAGAGATTCGTACTTC
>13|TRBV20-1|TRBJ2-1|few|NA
CSARGSAVNEQFF
TGCAGTGCTAGAGGGTCGGCGGTCAATGAGCAGTTCTTC
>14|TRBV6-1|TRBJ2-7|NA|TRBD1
CASSMGTGAYEQYF
TGTGCCAGCAGTATGGGGACAGGGGCCTACGAGCAGTACTTC
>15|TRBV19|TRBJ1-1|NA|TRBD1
CASRQGQGWNTEAFF
TGTGCCAGCCGGCAAGGACAGGGTTGGAACACTGAAGCTTTCTTT
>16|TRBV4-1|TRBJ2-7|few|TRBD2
CASSQEVIAGGYEQYF
TGCGCCAGCAGCCAAGAGGTAATAGCGGGGGGTTACGAGCAGTACTTC
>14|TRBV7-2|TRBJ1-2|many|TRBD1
CASSWTGSGYGYTF
TGTGCCAGCAGCTGGACAGGGAGCGGATATGGCTACACCTTC
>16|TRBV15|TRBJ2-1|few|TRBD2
CATSRGLAGAYNEQFF
TGTGCCACCAGCAGGGGACTAGCGGGAGCCTACAATGAGCAGTTCTTC
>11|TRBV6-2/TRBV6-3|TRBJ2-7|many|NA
CASGSSYEQYF
TGTGCCAGTGGTAGCTCCTACGAGCAGTACTTC
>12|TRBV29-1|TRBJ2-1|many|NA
CSVTNAAGKLFF
TGCAGCGTTACCAATGCCGCGGGAAAGCTGTTCTTC
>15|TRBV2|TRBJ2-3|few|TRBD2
CASSGGLAVTDTQYF
TGTGCCAGCAGTGGGGGACTAGCTGTCACAGATACGCAGTATTTT
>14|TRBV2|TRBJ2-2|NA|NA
CASNYVSNSGELFF
TGTGCCAGCAACTACGTATCGAACAGCGGGGAGCTGTTTTTT
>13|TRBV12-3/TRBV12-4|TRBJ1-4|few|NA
CASYTIRGEKLFF
TGTGCCAGTTACACAATTAGGGGTGAAAAACTGTTTTTT
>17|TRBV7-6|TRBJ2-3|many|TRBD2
CASSLGLAGASTDTQYF
TGTGCCAGCAGCTTAGGATTAGCGGGGGCTAGCACAGATACGCAGTATTTT
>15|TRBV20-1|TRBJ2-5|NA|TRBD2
CSAGRTSGYRETQYF
TGCAGTGCTGGGCGGACTAGCGGGTATCGAGAGACCCAGTACTTC
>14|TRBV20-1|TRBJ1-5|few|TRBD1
CSAPGTGPNQPQHF
TGCAGTGCTCCTGGGACAGGGCCCAATCAGCCCCAGCATTTT
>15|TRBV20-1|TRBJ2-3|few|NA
CSAEYRGGVTDTQYF
TGCAGTGCTGAATACAGGGGAGGAGTGACAGATACGCAGTATTTT
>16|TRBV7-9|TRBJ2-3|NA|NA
CASSYTGPRATDTQYF
TGTGCCAGCAGTTACACGGGCCCCAGGGCCACAGATACGCAGTATTTT
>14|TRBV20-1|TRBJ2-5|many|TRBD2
CSAPLGGPLETQYF
TGCAGTGCCCCGTTGGGAGGGCCGCTTGAGACCCAGTACTTC
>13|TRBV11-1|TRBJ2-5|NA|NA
CASSDENRETQYF
TGTGCCAGCAGCGATGAGAATCGAGAGACCCAGTACTTC
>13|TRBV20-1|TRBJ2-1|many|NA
CSVAQPPLGEQFF
TGCAGTGTTGCCCAGCCCCCACTAGGAGAGCAGTTCTTC
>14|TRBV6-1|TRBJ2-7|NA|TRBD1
CASGFWTGGYEQYF
TGTGCCAGTGGGTTCTGGACAGGGGGCTACGAGCAGTACTTC
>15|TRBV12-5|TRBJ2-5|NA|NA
CASGSFSGPDPTQYF
TGTGCTAGTGGTTCTTTTTCAGGGCCCGATCCGACCCAGTACTTC
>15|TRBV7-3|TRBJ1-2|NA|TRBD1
CASSTQGGLSYGYTF
TGTGCCAGCAGCACCCAGGGGGGATTGAGCTATGGCTACACCTTC
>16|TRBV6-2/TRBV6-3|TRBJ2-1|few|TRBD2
CASSDASGRGYNEQFF
TGTGCCAGCAGTGACGCTAGCGGGAGGGGCTACAATGAGCAGTTCTTC
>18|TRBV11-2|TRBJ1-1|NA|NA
CASTERSQGVREDTEAFF
TGTGCCAGCACCGAGAGGAGTCAGGGAGTTAGAGAGGACACTGAAGCTTTCTTT
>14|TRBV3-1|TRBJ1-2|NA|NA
CASSQESEAYGYTF
TGTGCCAGCAGCCAAGAGAGTGAGGCCTATGGCTACACCTTC
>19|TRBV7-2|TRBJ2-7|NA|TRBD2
CASSLAGLAGLRRSYEQYF
TGTGCCAGCAGCTTAGCGGGACTAGCGGGATTGAGGAGGTCCTACGAGCAGTACTTC
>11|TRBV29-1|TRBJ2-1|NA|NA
CSAIAGNEQFF
TGCAGCGCCATCGCGGGTAATGAGCAGTTCTTC
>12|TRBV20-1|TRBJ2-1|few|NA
CSATYRNNEQFF
TGCAGTGCGACCTACAGGAATAATGAGCAGTTCTTC
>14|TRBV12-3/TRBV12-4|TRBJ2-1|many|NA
CASIILGHGNEQFF
TGTGCCAGCATTATTTTAGGGCATGGCAATGAGCAGTTCTTC
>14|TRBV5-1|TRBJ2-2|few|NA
CASSIRTGTGELFF
TGCGCCAGTTCGATAAGAACGGGCACCGGGGAGCTGTTTTTT
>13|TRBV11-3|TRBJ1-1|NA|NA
CASSFTLTTEAFF
TGTGCCAGCAGCTTTACCCTAACAACTGAAGCTTTCTTT
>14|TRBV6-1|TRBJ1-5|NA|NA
CASSDRGDWQPQHF
TGTGCCAGCAGTGACAGGGGAGATTGGCAGCCCCAGCATTTT
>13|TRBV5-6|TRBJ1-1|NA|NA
CASWRNMNTEAFF
TGTGCCAGCTGGCGCAACATGAACACTGAAGCTTTCTTT
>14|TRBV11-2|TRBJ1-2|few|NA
CASRVTGQHYGYTF
TGTGCCAGCAGGGTGACAGGCCAGCACTATGGCTACACCTTC
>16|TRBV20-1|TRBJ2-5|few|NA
CSAREAATPVPETQYF
TGCAGTGCTAGAGAGGCAGCAACTCCCGTTCCGGAGACCCAGTACTTC
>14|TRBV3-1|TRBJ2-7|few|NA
CASSQAPGTYEQYF
TGTGCCAGCAGCCAAGCCCCGGGGACCTACGAGCAGTACTTC
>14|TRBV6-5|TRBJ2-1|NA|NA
CASSFTTAYNEQFF
TGTGCCAGCAGTTTCACGACAGCCTACAATGAGCAGTTCTTC
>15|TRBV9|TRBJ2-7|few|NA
CASSVGVGDLGKQYF
TGTGCCAGCAGCGTAGGGGTCGGGGATCTGGGGAAGCAGTACTTC
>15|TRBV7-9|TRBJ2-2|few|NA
CASSLMGGATGELFF
TGTGCCAGCAGCTTAATGGGAGGTGCCACCGGGGAGCTGTTTTTT
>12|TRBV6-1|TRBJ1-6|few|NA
CASSEGFVSLHF
TGTGCCAGCAGTGAAGGTTTTGTGTCCCTCCACTTT
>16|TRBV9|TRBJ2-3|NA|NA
CASSGLTGFGTDTQYF
TGTGCCAGCAGCGGCCTCACAGGGTTCGGCACAGATACGCAGTATTTT
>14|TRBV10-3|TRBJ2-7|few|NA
CAVRPGPRSYEQYF
TGTGCCGTTCGGCCGGGACCGAGATCCTACGAGCAGTACTTC